Here is one T cell receptor (beta chain) with its context. The length of the CDR3 is 15 residues. CDR1 and CDR2 (germline): KGHSH, LQKENI. V was shortened by 6 bases and J by 2 bases, with 16 bases between the two germline ends. Sequencing used immunoSEQ multiplex PCR; TCRdb keeps in-frame clones, though not all of them. This table has a few hundred thousand clones, about 85% appearing once. These data come from a study of blood T cell repertoires in COVID-19. In the study overall: T cells, B-cell-depleted T cells, or PBMCs provided the cDNA or gDNA that served as material.

Participants, roughly 18 to 100 years old, spanned 25 or so US areas. Membership in each cohort depended on participant-reported clinical history. Cohort 3 donors counted as recovered after two negative PCRs, clearance, or resolved symptoms. The chain employs TRBV18 and TRBJ1-1, with D unresolved. This clonotype originated in a woman in her 50s who had recovered from COVID-19. Material for sequencing was PBMCs or T cells enriched from blood (not recorded which). The CDR3 protein is CASSLIGSENTEAFF. The CDR3, as DNA: TGTGCCAGCTCTCTAATCGGGTCAGAAAACACTGAAGCTTTCTTT. The full variable domain, with the rest looked up from reference TRBV18 and TRBJ1-1, is NAGVMQNPRHLVRRRGQEARLRCSPMKGHSHVYWYRQLPEEGLKFMVYLQKENIIDESGMPKERFSAEFPKEGPSILRIQQVVRGDSAAYFCASSLIGSENTEAFFGQGTRLTVV.